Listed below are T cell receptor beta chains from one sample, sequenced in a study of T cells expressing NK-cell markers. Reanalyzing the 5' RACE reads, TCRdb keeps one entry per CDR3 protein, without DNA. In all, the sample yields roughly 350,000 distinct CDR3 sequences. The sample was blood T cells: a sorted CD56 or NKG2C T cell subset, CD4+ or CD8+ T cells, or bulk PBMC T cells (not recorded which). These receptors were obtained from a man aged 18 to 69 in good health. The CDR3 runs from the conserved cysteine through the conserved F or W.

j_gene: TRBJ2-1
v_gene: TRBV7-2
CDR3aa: CASSRISGSSYNEQFF

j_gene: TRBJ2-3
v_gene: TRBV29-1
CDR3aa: CSARRGAKDTQYF

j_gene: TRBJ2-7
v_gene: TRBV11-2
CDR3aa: CASSHGGNEQYF

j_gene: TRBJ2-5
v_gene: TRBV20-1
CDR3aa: CSASWASGGLETQYF

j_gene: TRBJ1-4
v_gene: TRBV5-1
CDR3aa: CASSLLGQGATNEKLFF

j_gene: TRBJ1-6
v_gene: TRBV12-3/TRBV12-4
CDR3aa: CASSPRTGSIYNSPLHF

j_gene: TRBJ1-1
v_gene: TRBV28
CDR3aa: CATRRGGDTEAFF

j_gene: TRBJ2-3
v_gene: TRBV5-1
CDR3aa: CARGRDYRQYF

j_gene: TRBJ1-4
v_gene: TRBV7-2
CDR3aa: CASRRSLGASDEKLFF

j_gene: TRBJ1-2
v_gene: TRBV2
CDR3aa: CASNSGVGYGYTF

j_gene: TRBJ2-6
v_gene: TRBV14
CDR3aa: CASSHWTAGANVLTF

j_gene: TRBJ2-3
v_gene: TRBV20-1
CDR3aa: CSARDGLTSTDTQYF